This T cell receptor (beta chain) was captured in a study of glioma-infiltrating T cells after dendritic cell vaccination (dated by TCRdb to 2015 to 2016). With regard to the full study: The cohort comprised about 15 glioblastoma patients from Phase I and II dendritic cell vaccination trials, 9 newly diagnosed and 6 with recurrent disease. To make the vaccine, monocyte-derived dendritic cells were cultured for under 9 days with IL-4 and GM-CSF and then pulsed overnight with autologous tumor lysate. Deep sequencing of TCR beta CDR3 regions was used to quantify tumor-infiltrating lymphocyte content and compare tumor and blood repertoires in dendritic cell-vaccinated glioblastoma patients. Patients received autologous tumor lysate-pulsed dendritic cell vaccination between about 2003 and 2013. TCR sequencing metrics, including TIL content and tumor-blood repertoire overlap, were correlated with survival after dendritic cell vaccination. Patients received three intradermal dendritic cell vaccine injections at biweekly intervals in the arm below the axilla.

The full study reports these points: The cohort was small and heterogeneous, and full blood and tumor sets were available for few patients, with initial-recurrent tumor pairs available for even fewer patients. The three-group TCR overlap response model was characterized as speculative, and prospective validation of the model was stated to be required. No direct relationship between TCR clonality and survival was found, suggesting that a diverse polyclonal response may matter. After dendritic cell vaccination, a higher estimated pretreatment TIL content predicted longer time to progression and longer overall survival.

Using the immunoSEQ assay, TCRB CDR3 regions were amplified from 2 micrograms of genomic DNA, or from all available DNA when less than that was on hand. Multiplex PCR used 60 forward primers for TCR V beta segments and 13 reverse primers for J beta segments. Synthetic control templates were spiked into each sample at limiting dilution to estimate reads per starting template. Reads of 87 bp were generated by sequencing on the Illumina HiSeq System. For the original study's pipeline: PCR and sequencing errors were removed by a nearest neighbor algorithm that merged closely related sequences. TCR overlap was defined as the percentage of unique tumor TCR beta sequences that were also present in the same patient's peripheral blood. TCRdb provides this immuneACCESS table in a form limited to in-frame rearrangements. Some clones are lacking; in checked studies, under half of them reflect an unresolved V gene, and why the rest are absent is not known. D and trimming were read from the DNA, whereas the V and J calls and clone size are those reported in that table. The table for this sample lists more than 45,000 clones; 70% to 85% of them were counted only once. About 15% of the sample is held by the ten biggest clonotypes.

The time point label of this sample denotes: after dendritic cell vaccination, including at tumor progression/relapse. Patients were selected for having adequate residual fresh-frozen tumor tissue and more than two years of available survival data. An isocitrate dehydrogenase mutation was not carried by any of the glioblastoma patients, although molecular status was otherwise variable. PBMC were collected before vaccination, two weeks after the third vaccination, and at tumor progression if tumor progression occurred. Genomic DNA was extracted with the Qiagen DNeasy Blood extraction Kit. Points on this clone: Its antigen is unknown. No much larger clone is present one base from it, and per-base qualities are unavailable.

The TCR comes from a human donor with glioblastoma. The sequencing here drew on blood, taken after dendritic cell vaccination.

The bases read TGCGCCAGCAGCGTGGACAGAAACACAGATACGCAGTATTTT. It translates as CASSVDRNTDTQYF. Rearrangement joined TRBV5-1 to TRBJ2-3; tentative D gene TRBD1, with 6 bases matching. CDR1 and CDR2, per the germline V gene, are SGHRS and YFSETQ. The cysteine opens and the phenylalanine closes a CDR3 of 14 amino acids. Only the CDR3 DNA stays, 42 bases, in frame from base 1. V is reduced by 4 bases and J by 2 bases, leaving a spacing of 11 bases between them. Joined to the reference TRBV5-1 and TRBJ2-3 proteins, this CDR3 gives the full variable domain: KAGVTQTPRYLIKTRGQQVTLSCSPISGHRSVSWYQQTPGQGLQFLFEYFSETQRNKGNFPGRFSGRQFSNSRSEMNVSTLELGDSALYLCASSVDRNTDTQYFGPGTRLTVL.